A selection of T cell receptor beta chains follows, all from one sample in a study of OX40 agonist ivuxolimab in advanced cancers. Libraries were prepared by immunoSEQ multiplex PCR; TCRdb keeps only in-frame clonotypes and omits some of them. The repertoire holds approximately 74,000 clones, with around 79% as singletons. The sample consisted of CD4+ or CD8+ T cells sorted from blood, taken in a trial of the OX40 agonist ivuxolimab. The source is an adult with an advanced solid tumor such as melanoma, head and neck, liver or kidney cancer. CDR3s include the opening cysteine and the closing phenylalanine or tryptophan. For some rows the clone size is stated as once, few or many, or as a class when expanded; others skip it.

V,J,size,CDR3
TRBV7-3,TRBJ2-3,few,CASSSPTSGRSDTQYF
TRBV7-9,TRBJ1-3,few,CASSLLRSGNTIYF
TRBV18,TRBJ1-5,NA,CASSPGTGGNQPQHF
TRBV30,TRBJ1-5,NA,CAWSVRGNQPQHF
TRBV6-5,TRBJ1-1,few,CASRLGHREAFF
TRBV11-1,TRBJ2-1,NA,CASSPAPDTYNEQFF
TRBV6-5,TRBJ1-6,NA,CASRLAFSSPLHF
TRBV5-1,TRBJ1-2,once,CASSSRGGIYGGYTF
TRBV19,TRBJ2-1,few,CASSITMTLTNEQFF
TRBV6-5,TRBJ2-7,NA,CASSPGQGVYEQYF
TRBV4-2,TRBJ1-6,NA,CASRSWGRGNSPLHF
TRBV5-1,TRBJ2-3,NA,CASSFSGGETDTQYF
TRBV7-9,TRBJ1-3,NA,CASSIVEILGNTIYF
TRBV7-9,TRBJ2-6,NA,CASSLGSGGVNPGANVLTF
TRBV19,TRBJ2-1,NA,CASSLSGANEQFF
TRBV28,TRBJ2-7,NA,CASSSPHVDVWYF
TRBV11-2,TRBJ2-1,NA,CASSDGQGGYNEQFF
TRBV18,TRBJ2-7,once,CASSQDRGESYEQYF
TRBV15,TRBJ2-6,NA,CATSRDRTGEAGANVLTF
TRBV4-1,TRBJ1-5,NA,CASSQDGGFGNQPQHF
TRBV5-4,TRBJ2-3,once,CASSLVGWGTDTQYF
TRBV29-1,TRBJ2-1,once,CSADTSGVYNEQFF
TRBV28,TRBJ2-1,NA,CASTAGYSGYNEQFF
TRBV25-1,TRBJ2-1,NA,CASSAVGAGHEQFF
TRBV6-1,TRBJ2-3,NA,CASSVSPRDRGLYTDTQYF
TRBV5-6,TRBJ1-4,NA,CASSLSDSVWSEKLFF
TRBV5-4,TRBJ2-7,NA,CASSSSGGSGTSYEQYF
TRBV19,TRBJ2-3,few,CASSTAGADTQYF
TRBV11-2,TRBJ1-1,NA,CASSLDPGPNTEAFF
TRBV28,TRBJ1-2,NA,CASSAPGQGIYGYTF
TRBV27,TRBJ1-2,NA,CASSAETGMYYGYTF
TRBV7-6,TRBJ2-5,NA,CASSLEGVGQGHQETQYF
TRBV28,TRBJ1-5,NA,CASSLIQGSNQPQHF
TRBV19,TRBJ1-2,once,CATGDRYGYTF
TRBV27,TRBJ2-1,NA,CASSWARDSNEQFF
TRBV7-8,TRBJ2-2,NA,CASSSRTSQGTGELFF
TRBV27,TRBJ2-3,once,CASSWRPSGGSDTQYF
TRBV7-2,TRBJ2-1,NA,CASSGAGAYNEQFF